The 29 T cell receptor beta chains in this list originate from one sample, sequenced in a study of blood T cell repertoires in COVID-19. Generated by immunoSEQ multiplex PCR, the TCRdb table keeps only in-frame clones and is missing some. The top ten hold around 3.4% of the sample, which has roughly 140,000 clones, around 80% seen once. What was sequenced was peripheral blood. The receptors derive from a man aged 65 to 79 who had recovered from COVID-19.

The chain links TRBV3-1 (or the pseudogene TRBV3-2) to TRBJ1-1; TRBD1 agrees at 7 bases. Germline V gene lookup returns CDR1 LGHDT and CDR2 YNNKEL (reference sequence). CDR3 length: 16 residues. V lost 4 bases, J lost 0 bases, and 8 bases stayed unmatched. This CDR3 is CASSPPLGGMNTEAFF. CDR3 sequence (DNA): TGTGCCAGCAGCCCACCCTTAGGGGGCATGAACACTGAAGCTTTCTTT.

This clone was seen more than once but under ten times. The chain employs TRBV3-1 (or the pseudogene TRBV3-2) and TRBJ1-2; tentatively, D is TRBD1 (5 bases). Germline V gene lookup returns CDR1 LGHDT and CDR2 YNNKEL (reference sequence). This CDR3 has 17 residues. V shed 0 bases and J shed 5 bases, with 19 bases lying between them. The CDR3 loop is CASSQEGFGTDLYGYTF. DNA of the CDR3: TGTGCCAGCAGCCAAGAGGGGTTCGGGACTGACCTTTATGGCTACACCTTC.

The chain couples TRBV27 to TRBJ1-2; D call uncertain. The CDR3 runs to 13 residues. From germline, CDR1 is MNHEY and CDR2 SMNVEV (reference sequence). Between the trimmed V and J ends, which lost 4 bases and 4 bases, there was a span of 10 bases. CDR3 residues: CASSSVAGYGYTF. CDR3 sequence (DNA): TGTGCCAGCAGTTCGGTGGCGGGCTATGGCTACACCTTC.

This clone occurred once. The chain has TRBV14 and TRBJ1-5, with a tentative D call TRBD1 (5 bases). Trimming left V 1 base short and J 7 bases short, with 11 bases between. Germline V CDR1 and CDR2: SGHDN, FVKESK. The CDR3 contains 14 residues. CDR3 nucleotide sequence: TGTGCCAGCAGCCAAGGGTCGCAGGGACAGCCCCAGCATTTT. It is translated as CASSQGSQGQPQHF.

This clone was picked up one time. The chain carries TRBV7-2 and TRBJ2-7; D possibly corresponds to TRBD2 (6 bases). Between the trimmed V and J ends, which lost 0 bases and 3 bases, there was a span of 9 bases. The V gene's germline CDR1 is SGHTA and CDR2 FQGNSA. This CDR3 has 14 amino acids. CDR3 sequence: CASSLASGLYEQYF. CDR3 bases: TGTGCCAGCAGCTTAGCTAGCGGCCTCTACGAGCAGTACTTC.

This clone was counted only a few times. CDR3 in amino acids: CASSSPGETQYF. As DNA, the CDR3 is TGCGCCAGCAGCTCCCCGGGGGAGACCCAGTACTTC. This rearrangement joins TRBV5-1 to TRBJ2-5; D is possibly TRBD2 (5 bases). V was clipped by 3 bases and J by 5 bases, with 8 bases between them. CDR3 size: 12 residues. In germline, CDR1 is SGHRS, CDR2 YFSETQ.

The gene calls are TRBV6-7 and TRBJ2-7; D might be TRBD1 (6 bases). TRBV6-7 is classed as an ORF, of uncertain function. This CDR3 contains 14 residues. The ends were cut back, 7 bases at V and 7 bases at J, with 20 bases in the middle. The CDR3 here is CASTLRRTAEEQYF. The CDR3 DNA is TGTGCCAGCACCCTACGACGGACAGCGGAAGAGCAGTACTTC.

This clone showed up just once. This chain connects TRBV30 to TRBJ1-2; D remains ambiguous. Germline V lookup: CDR1 GTSNPN, CDR2 SVGIG (reference sequence). The V end lost 0 bases, the J end lost 4 bases, and 9 bases lay between the germline ends. This CDR3 contains 13 residues. CDR3 loop: CAWSVNTGYGYTF. CDR3 nucleotides: TGTGCCTGGAGTGTAAATACGGGCTATGGCTACACCTTC. Full variable domain (outside the CDR3, taken from reference TRBV30 and TRBJ1-2): SQTIHQWPATLVQPVGSPLSLECTVEGTSNPNLYWYRQAAGRGLQLLFYSVGIGQISSEVPQNLSASRPQDRQFILSSKKLLLSDSGFYLCAWSVNTGYGYTFGSGTRLTVV.

This chain uses TRBV4-1 with TRBJ2-3; TRBD1 agrees at 9 bases. The CDR3 is 16 amino acids. V trimming: 8 bases; J trimming: 5 bases; junction bases outside the gene matches: 14. Germline values: CDR1 MGHRA, CDR2 YSYEKL. The CDR3 sequence: CASDPGTGKDIDTQYF. The CDR3 DNA is TGCGCCAGCGACCCCGGGACAGGGAAAGACATAGATACGCAGTATTTT.

V usage is TRBV24-1 and J usage is TRBJ2-1; 11 bases fit TRBD1. The CDR3 totals 14 residues. Germline V gene lookup returns CDR1 KGHDR and CDR2 SFDVKD. Trimming cost V 5 bases and J 9 bases; bases outside gene matches: 5. The CDR3 loop reads CATSGPGQGGEQFF. DNA of the CDR3: TGTGCCACCAGTGGCCCGGGACAGGGGGGTGAGCAGTTCTTC.

V is TRBV30 and J is TRBJ2-1; 12 positions agree with TRBD2. The CDR3 loop spans 16 amino acids. From germline, CDR1 is GTSNPN and CDR2 SVGIG (reference sequence). The ends lost 4 bases at V and 5 bases at J; junction bases unmatched: 9. CDR3 in DNA: TGTGCCTGGACAGGACTAGCGGGAACTCTTAACAATGAGCAGTTCTTC. Protein product: CAWTGLAGTLNNEQFF.

The J gene is TRBJ1-6, the V gene TRBV27, with 10 bases lining up with TRBD1. The V segment lost 4 bases and the J segment 10 bases; nucleotides outside the gene matches: 4. Germline lookup yields CDR1 MNHEY and CDR2 SMNVEV (reference sequence). CDR3 length: 14 amino acids. The CDR3 spells CASSWGTGVSPLHF. The CDR3 DNA reads TGTGCCAGCAGTTGGGGGACAGGGGTATCACCCCTCCACTTT.

Turning to this clone: Other DNA sequences of this sample code for an identical CDR3. The chain carries TRBV10-1 and TRBJ1-2; 10 bases fit TRBD1. Trimming cost V 5 bases and J 5 bases; bases outside gene matches: 2. The germline CDR1 and CDR2 sequences are WNHNN and SYGVQD (reference sequence). The CDR3 sequence is 13 residues long. The CDR3 loop is CASSRTGGYGYTF. The CDR3 DNA is TGCGCCAGCAGTCGGACAGGGGGTTATGGCTACACCTTC.

A few counts support this clone. The rearrangement uses TRBV6-2 or TRBV6-3 and TRBJ2-7; no clear D. This CDR3 is 13 amino acids long. Germline-derived CDR1 and CDR2 are MNHEY and SVGEGT. Trimming removed 4 bases at V and 0 bases at J, with 7 bases between. CDR3 protein: CASSLLSSYEQYF. In DNA form, the CDR3 reads TGTGCCAGCAGTTTATTGAGCTCCTACGAGCAGTACTTC.

The chain has TRBV5-1 and TRBJ2-7; TRBD2 agrees at 13 bases. The V gene end was trimmed by 4 bases and the J gene end by 6 bases; junction bases not matched to a gene: 13. This CDR3 contains 17 residues. Germline values: CDR1 SGHRS, CDR2 YFSETQ. The CDR3 DNA follows: TGCGCCAGCAGCCCAACAACTAGCGGGAGGGCCCTCAGCGAGCAGTACTTC. It specifies CASSPTTSGRALSEQYF.

This sequence joins TRBV21-1 and TRBJ2-1; TRBD1 reflects the table's D call only, with no check against the DNA. TRBV21-1 is labeled a pseudogene. This CDR3 comprises 17 residues. CDR3: CASSLRGRVINGNEQFF. CDR3 in DNA: TGTGCCAGCAGCCTAAGGGGAAGGGTGATTAACGGCAATGAGCAGTTCTTC.

The chain is built from TRBV30 and TRBJ2-5; 7 nucleotides align to TRBD2. The CDR3 is 15 amino acids. V lost 1 base, J lost 0 bases, and 5 bases stayed unmatched. Germline lookup yields CDR1 GTSNPN and CDR2 SVGIG (reference sequence). The CDR3 spells CAWSGASGYQETQYF. CDR3 DNA sequence: TGTGCCTGGAGTGGGGCTAGCGGCTACCAAGAGACCCAGTACTTC.

This clone has just a few counts. The same CDR3 arises from other DNA sequences in this sample as well. This chain connects TRBV4-1 to TRBJ2-7; 11 bases map to TRBD1. Germline V gives CDR1 MGHRA, CDR2 YSYEKL. This CDR3 has 15 residues. J gave up 2 bases and V 3 bases, and 3 bases lay outside the gene matches. CDR3 in amino acids: CASSQGTGGTYEQYF. DNA of the CDR3: TGCGCCAGCAGCCAGGGGACAGGGGGGACCTACGAGCAGTACTTC.

The genes are TRBV18 and TRBJ2-7; D possibly corresponds to TRBD1 (6 bases). CDR3 size: 14 residues. Trimming removed 0 bases at V and 0 bases at J, with 6 bases between. Per the germline V gene, CDR1 is KGHSH and CDR2 is LQKENI. DNA of the CDR3: TGTGCCAGCTCACCACCGACAGGCTCCTACGAGCAGTACTTC. Translating gives CASSPPTGSYEQYF.

The chain couples TRBV18 to TRBJ1-5; TRBD1 aligns across 9 bases. Germline V gene sequence: CDR1 KGHSH, CDR2 LQKENI. This CDR3 contains 16 residues. V was clipped by 3 bases and J by 0 bases; unmatched bases: 3. The CDR3 sequence is CASSPPGQGSNQPQHF. CDR3 nucleotides: TGTGCCAGCTCACCGCCGGGACAGGGTAGCAATCAGCCCCAGCATTTT.

The V call is TRBV11-3, the J call TRBJ2-1; TRBD1 aligns across 9 bases. The junction had 3 bases not matched to a gene; V was cut back by 5 bases and J by 7 bases. CDR1 SGHNT and CDR2 YENEEA come from the germline V gene. This CDR3 spans 13 amino acids. The DNA for the CDR3 is TGTGCCAGCAGCCTCGGACAGGGGAATGAGCAGTTCTTC. This codes for CASSLGQGNEQFF.

This clone was seen a single time. The rearrangement uses TRBV5-1 and TRBJ2-7, with 10 bases fitting TRBD2. Germline CDR1 is SGHRS and CDR2 is YFSETQ. Losses at the gene ends were 3 bases for V and 11 bases for J; bases not matched to a gene: 11. This CDR3 has 14 amino acids. The CDR3: CASSWGASGSLKYF. CDR3 nucleotides: TGCGCCAGCAGCTGGGGCGCTAGCGGGAGTCTGAAGTACTTC.

This rearrangement joins TRBV6-5 to TRBJ1-2; D perhaps matches TRBD1 (6 bases). Germline CDR1 and CDR2: MNHEY and SVGAGI. The CDR3 totals 14 residues. The V end was cut by 0 bases, the J end by 4 bases, with 9 bases between. CDR3 residues: CASSYSTGGYGYTF. CDR3 DNA sequence: TGTGCCAGCAGTTACTCGACAGGTGGCTATGGCTACACCTTC.

V is TRBV7-9 and J is TRBJ2-7, with D maybe TRBD2 (6 bases). The CDR3 has 16 residues. The germline V gene has CDR1 SEHNR and CDR2 FQNEAQ (reference sequence). Trimming left V 1 base short and J 2 bases short, with 15 bases between. The CDR3 protein is CASSLEEGGRTYEQYF. As DNA, the CDR3 is TGTGCCAGCAGCTTAGAGGAGGGAGGACGGACCTACGAGCAGTACTTC.

The rearrangement uses TRBV30 and TRBJ2-7; a weak D match, TRBD2 (5 bases). Germline loops: CDR1 GTSNPN, CDR2 SVGIG (reference sequence). Deletions cut 6 bases from V and 3 bases from J, with 18 bases between. CDR3 length: 14 amino acids. The CDR3 DNA is TGTGCCTGCTTTGGGCCGGGCGGAGGCTACGAGCAGTACTTC. Amino acid sequence: CACFGPGGGYEQYF.

This clone was counted only a few times. The V gene is TRBV2, the J gene TRBJ1-2, with D uncertain. CDR3 length equals 12 residues. The V end was cut by 4 bases, the J end by 5 bases, with 8 bases between. The germline CDR1 and CDR2 sequences are SNHLY and FYNNEI. The CDR3 DNA reads as TGTGCCAGCAGTGTTTTAGAGTATGGCTACACCTTC. This codes for CASSVLEYGYTF.

The J gene is TRBJ2-7, the V gene TRBV27; 9 nucleotides align to TRBD1. The germline gives CDR1 MNHEY, CDR2 SMNVEV (reference sequence). After removal of 5 bases from V and 0 bases from J, the junction contained 11 bases not matched to a gene. This CDR3 comprises 17 residues. This chain's CDR3 is CASSPMGRTGVSYEQYF. CDR3 DNA: TGTGCCAGCAGTCCCATGGGGAGGACAGGGGTCTCCTACGAGCAGTACTTC.

This clone occurred once. This sequence joins TRBV28 and TRBJ1-4; the D gene is possibly TRBD1 (5 bases). Trimming took off 4 bases at V and 8 bases at J, with 23 bases between the two ends. CDR1 is MDHEN and CDR2 is SYDVKM in the germline V gene. The CDR3 runs to 17 residues. CDR3 sequence (DNA): TGTGCCAGCAGTTCCCCGTGGGGAGGGGCTGGTGACGAAAAACTGTTTTTT. Translating gives CASSSPWGGAGDEKLFF. Full variable domain (remainder filled in from reference TRBV28 and TRBJ1-4): DVKVTQSSRYLVKRTGEKVFLECVQDMDHENMFWYRQDPGLGLRLIYFSYDVKMKEKGDIPEGYSVSREKKERFSLILESASTNQTSMYLCASSSPWGGAGDEKLFFGSGTQLSVL.

The chain uses TRBV30 and TRBJ2-7; TRBD1 is a possible D gene (6 bases). V was cut by 6 bases and J by 5 bases, with 17 bases left in between. The germline V gene has CDR1 GTSNPN and CDR2 SVGIG (reference sequence). The CDR3 extends over 13 amino acids. This chain's CDR3 is CACSRGRLDEQYF. CDR3 in DNA: TGTGCCTGTTCGAGGGGGAGACTGGACGAGCAGTACTTC.